This T cell receptor (beta chain) is drawn from a study of T cell responses to AZD1222 COVID-19 vaccine. The V end was cut by 10 bases, the J end by 3 bases, with 15 bases between. From germline, CDR1 is MDHEN and CDR2 SYDVKM. The CDR3 covers 13 residues. TCRdb's table, derived via immunoSEQ multiplex PCR, lists solely in-frame clones and lacks some. The table has over 120,000 clones, 92% seen once. Study-level points and caveats: Donors, mostly white British, included more females; clonal diversity was possibly underestimated.

Notes on this clone: What it binds is not known.

The sequence derives from an adult in good health. This specimen consisted of peripheral blood, obtained on day 0 of AZD1222 vaccination. V is TRBV28 and J is TRBJ1-2, with D possibly matching TRBD1 (5 bases). CDR3 region: CAIPRGGDYGYTF. The DNA of the CDR3 is TGTGCCATACCGCGCGGGGGGGACTATGGCTACACCTTC.